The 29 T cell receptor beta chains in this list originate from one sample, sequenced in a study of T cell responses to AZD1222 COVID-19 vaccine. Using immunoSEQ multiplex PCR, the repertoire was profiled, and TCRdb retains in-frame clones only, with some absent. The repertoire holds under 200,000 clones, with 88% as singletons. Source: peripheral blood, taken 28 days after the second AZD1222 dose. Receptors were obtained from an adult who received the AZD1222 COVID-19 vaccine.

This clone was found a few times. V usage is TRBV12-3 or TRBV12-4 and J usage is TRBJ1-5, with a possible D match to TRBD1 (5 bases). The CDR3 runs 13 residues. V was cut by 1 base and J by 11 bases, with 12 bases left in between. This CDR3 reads CASSLGGALAQHF. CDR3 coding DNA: TGTGCCAGCAGTTTAGGTGGGGCTCTCGCCCAGCATTTT.

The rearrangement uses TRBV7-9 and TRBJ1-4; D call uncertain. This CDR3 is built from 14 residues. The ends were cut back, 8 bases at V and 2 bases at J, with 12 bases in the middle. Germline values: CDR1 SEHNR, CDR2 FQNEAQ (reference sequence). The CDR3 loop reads CASGIGQTNEKLFF. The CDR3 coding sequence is TGTGCCAGCGGGATTGGGCAGACTAATGAAAAACTGTTTTTT.

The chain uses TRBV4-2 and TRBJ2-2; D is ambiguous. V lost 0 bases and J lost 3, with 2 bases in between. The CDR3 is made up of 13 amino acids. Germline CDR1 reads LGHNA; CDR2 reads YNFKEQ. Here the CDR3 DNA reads TGTGCCAGCAGCCAAGACGACACCGGGGAGCTGTTTTTT. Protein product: CASSQDDTGELFF.

The chain's CDR3 is CASRLKQGGRGYGYTF. The CDR3 region has the DNA TGTGCCAGCAGATTGAAGCAAGGGGGGCGGGGCTATGGCTACACCTTC. The V gene is TRBV28, the J gene TRBJ1-2, with D maybe TRBD1 (6 bases). V lost 6 bases to trimming and J lost 4 bases, with 21 bases between them. Germline V gene lookup returns CDR1 MDHEN and CDR2 SYDVKM. The CDR3 extends over 16 amino acids.

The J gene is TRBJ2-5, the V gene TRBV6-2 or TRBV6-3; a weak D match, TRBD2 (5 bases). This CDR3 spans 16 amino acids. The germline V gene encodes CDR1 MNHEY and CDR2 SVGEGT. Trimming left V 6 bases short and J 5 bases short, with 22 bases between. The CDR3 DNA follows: TGTGCCAGCAGCTCCGAGGACTCGGCGCCCCCGGAGACCCAGTACTTC. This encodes CASSSEDSAPPETQYF.

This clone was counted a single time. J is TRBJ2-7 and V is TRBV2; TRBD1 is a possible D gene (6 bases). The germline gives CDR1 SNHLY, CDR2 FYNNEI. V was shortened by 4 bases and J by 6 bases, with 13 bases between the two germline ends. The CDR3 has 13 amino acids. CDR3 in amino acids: CASSALGGREQYF. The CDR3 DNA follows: TGTGCCAGCAGTGCATTAGGGGGACGCGAGCAGTACTTC. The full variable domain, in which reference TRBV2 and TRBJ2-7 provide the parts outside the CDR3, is EPEVTQTPSHQVTQMGQEVILRCVPISNHLYFYWYRQILGQKVEFLVSFYNNEISEKSEIFDDQFSVERPDGSNFTLKIRSTKLEDSAMYFCASSALGGREQYFGPGTRLTVT.

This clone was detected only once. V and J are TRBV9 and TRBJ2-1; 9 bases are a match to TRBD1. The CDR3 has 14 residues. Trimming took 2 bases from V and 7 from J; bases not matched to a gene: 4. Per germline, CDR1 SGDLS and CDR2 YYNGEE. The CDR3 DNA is TGTGCCAGCAGCGTTGAACAGGGGGCAAATGAGCAGTTCTTC. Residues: CASSVEQGANEQFF.

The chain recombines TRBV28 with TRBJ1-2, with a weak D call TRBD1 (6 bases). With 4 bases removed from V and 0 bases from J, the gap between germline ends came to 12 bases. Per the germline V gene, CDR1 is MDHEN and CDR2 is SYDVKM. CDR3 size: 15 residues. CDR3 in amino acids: CASSSGQIANYGYTF. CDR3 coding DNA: TGTGCCAGCAGTTCTGGACAGATCGCTAACTATGGCTACACCTTC.

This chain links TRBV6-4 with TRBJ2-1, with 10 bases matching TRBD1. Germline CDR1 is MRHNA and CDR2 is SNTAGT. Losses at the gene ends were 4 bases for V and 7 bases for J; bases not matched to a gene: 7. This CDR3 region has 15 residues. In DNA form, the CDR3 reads TGTGCCAGCAGTGCTGAGACAGGGGGCAAGAATGAGCAGTTCTTC. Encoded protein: CASSAETGGKNEQFF.

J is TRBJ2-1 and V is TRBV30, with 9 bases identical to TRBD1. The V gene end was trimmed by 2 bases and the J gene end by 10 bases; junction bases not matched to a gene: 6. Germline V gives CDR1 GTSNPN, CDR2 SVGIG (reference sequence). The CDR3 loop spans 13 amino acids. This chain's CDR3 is CAWSFTGGDEQFF. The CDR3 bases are TGTGCCTGGAGTTTCACAGGGGGCGACGAGCAGTTCTTC.

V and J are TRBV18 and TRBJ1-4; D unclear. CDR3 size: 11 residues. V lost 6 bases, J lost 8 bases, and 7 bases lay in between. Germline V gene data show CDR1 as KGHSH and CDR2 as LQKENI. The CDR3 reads CASSVGEKLFF. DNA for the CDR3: TGTGCCAGCTCGGTGGGCGAAAAACTGTTTTTT.

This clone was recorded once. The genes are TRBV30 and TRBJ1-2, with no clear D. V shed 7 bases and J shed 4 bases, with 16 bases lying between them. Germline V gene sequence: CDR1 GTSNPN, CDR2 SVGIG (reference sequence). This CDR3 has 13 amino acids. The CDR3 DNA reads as TGTGCCTTGACCCACACACTCAGCTATGGCTACACCTTC. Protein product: CALTHTLSYGYTF.

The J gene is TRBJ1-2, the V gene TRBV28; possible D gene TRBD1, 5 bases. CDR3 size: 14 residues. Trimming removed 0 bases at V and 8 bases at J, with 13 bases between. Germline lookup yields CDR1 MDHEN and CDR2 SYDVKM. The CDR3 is CASSLWGTRGGYTF. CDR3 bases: TGTGCCAGCAGTTTATGGGGGACCCGCGGGGGCTACACCTTC.

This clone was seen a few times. CDR3 coding DNA: TGTGCCAGCAGCTTTCGAATGGAGACCCAGTACTTC. It specifies CASSFRMETQYF. The V gene is TRBV5-5, the J gene TRBJ2-5, with D uncertain. Trimming stripped 2 bases from V and 5 bases from J, with 7 bases between. This CDR3 has 12 residues. Germline CDR1 SGHKS, CDR2 YYEKEE (reference sequence).

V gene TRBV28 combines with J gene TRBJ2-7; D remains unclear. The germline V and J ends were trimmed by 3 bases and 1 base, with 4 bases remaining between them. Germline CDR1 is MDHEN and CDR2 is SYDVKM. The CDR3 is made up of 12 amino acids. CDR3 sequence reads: CASSFSSYEQYF. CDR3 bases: TGTGCCAGCAGTTTCTCTTCCTACGAGCAGTACTTC.

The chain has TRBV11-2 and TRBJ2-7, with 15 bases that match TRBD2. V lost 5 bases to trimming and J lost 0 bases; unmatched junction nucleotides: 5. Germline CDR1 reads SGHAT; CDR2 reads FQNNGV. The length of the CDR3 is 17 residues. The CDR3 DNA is TGTGCCAGCAGCCGAGGACTAGCGGGAGGGTACTCCTACGAGCAGTACTTC. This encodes CASSRGLAGGYSYEQYF.

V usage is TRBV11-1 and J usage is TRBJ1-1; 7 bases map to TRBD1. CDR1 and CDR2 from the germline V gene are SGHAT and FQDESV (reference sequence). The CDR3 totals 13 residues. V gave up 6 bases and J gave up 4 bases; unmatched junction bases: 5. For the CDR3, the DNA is TGTGCCAGCAGTTCAAGACAGGGCACTGAAGCTTTCTTT. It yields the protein CASSSRQGTEAFF.

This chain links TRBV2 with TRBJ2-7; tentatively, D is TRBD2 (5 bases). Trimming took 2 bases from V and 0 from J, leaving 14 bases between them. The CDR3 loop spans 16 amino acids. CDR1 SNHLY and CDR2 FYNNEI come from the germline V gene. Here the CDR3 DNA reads TGTGCCAGCAGTGAACCCCCGGGGTGGCGCTCCTACGAGCAGTACTTC. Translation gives CASSEPPGWRSYEQYF. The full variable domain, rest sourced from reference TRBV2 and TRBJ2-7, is EPEVTQTPSHQVTQMGQEVILRCVPISNHLYFYWYRQILGQKVEFLVSFYNNEISEKSEIFDDQFSVERPDGSNFTLKIRSTKLEDSAMYFCASSEPPGWRSYEQYFGPGTRLTVT.

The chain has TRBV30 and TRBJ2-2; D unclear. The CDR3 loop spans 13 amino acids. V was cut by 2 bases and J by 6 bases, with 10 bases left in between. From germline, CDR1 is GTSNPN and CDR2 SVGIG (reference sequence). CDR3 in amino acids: CAWSSRMSGELFF. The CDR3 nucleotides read TGTGCCTGGAGTTCAAGGATGTCCGGGGAGCTGTTTTTT.

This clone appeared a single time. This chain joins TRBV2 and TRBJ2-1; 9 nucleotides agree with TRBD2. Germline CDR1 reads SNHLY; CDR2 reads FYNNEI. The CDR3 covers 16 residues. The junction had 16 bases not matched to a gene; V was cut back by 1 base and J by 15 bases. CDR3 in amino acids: CASSEVGAGGGLSSFF. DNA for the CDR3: TGTGCCAGCAGTGAAGTGGGGGCGGGAGGGGGCCTTTCGTCGTTCTTC.

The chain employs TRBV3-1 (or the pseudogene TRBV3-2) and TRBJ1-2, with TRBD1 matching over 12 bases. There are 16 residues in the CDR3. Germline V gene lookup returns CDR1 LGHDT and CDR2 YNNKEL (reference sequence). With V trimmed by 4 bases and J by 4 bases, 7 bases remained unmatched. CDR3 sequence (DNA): TGTGCCAGCAGCCCCCGGGACAGGGGGCTCGGCTATGGCTACACCTTC. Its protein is CASSPRDRGLGYGYTF.

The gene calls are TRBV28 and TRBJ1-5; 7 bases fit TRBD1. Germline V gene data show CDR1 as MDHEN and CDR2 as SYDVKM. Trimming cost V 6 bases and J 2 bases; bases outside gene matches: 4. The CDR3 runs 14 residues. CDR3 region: CASSQGTGNQPQHF. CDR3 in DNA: TGTGCCAGCAGCCAGGGGACAGGCAATCAGCCCCAGCATTTT.

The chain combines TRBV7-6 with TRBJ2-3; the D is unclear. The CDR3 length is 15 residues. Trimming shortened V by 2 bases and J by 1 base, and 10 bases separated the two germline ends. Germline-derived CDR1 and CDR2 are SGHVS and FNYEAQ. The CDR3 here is CASSLSAERTDTQYF. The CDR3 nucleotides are TGTGCCAGCAGCTTATCTGCCGAACGCACAGATACGCAGTATTTT.

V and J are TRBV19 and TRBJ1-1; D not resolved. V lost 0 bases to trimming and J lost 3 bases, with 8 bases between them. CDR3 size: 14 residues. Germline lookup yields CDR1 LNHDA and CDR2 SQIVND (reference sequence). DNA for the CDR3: TGTGCCAGTAGTATAGACCGGAGGTACACTGAAGCTTTCTTT. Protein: CASSIDRRYTEAFF. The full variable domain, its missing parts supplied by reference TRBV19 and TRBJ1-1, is DGGITQSPKYLFRKEGQNVTLSCEQNLNHDAMYWYRQDPGQGLRLIYYSQIVNDFQKGDIAEGYSVSREKKESFPLTVTSAQKNPTAFYLCASSIDRRYTEAFFGQGTRLTVV.

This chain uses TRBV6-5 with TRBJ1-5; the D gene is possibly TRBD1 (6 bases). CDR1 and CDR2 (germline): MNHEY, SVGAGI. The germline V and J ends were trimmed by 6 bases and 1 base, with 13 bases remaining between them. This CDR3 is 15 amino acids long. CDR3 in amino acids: CASRGGSASNQPQHF. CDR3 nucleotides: TGTGCCAGCAGGGGGGGCAGCGCCAGCAATCAGCCCCAGCATTTT.

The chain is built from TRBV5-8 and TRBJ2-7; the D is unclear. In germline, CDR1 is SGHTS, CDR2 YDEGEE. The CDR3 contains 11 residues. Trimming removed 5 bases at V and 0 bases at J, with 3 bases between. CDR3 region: CASSVSYEQYF. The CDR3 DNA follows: TGTGCCAGCAGTGTCTCCTACGAGCAGTACTTC.

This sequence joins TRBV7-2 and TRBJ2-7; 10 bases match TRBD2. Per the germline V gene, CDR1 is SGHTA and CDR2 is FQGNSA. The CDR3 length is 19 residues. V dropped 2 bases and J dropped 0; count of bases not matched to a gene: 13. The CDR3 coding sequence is TGTGCCAGCAGCTTACGAGTAGGGGTAAGCGGGAGGGCCTCCTACGAGCAGTACTTC. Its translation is CASSLRVGVSGRASYEQYF.

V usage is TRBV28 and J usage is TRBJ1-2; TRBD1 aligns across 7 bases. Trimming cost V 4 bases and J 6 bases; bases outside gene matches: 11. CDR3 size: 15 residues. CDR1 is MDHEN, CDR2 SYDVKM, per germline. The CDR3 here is CASSSTVGGGHGYTF. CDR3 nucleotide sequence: TGTGCCAGCAGTTCCACTGTAGGAGGGGGCCATGGCTACACCTTC.

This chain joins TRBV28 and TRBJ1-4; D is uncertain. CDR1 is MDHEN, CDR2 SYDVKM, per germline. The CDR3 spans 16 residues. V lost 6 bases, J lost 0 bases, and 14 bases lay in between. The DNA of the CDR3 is TGTGCCAGCAGAACTTCCGACGTTGCAACTAATGAAAAACTGTTTTTT. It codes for CASRTSDVATNEKLFF.